The 27 T cell receptor beta chains given below trace back to one sample, sequenced in a study of T cell responses to AZD1222 COVID-19 vaccine. Only in-frame clones appear in the TCRdb table, and some are missing; sequencing was by immunoSEQ multiplex PCR. The repertoire holds about 150,000 clones, with more than 90% as singletons. The sequenced sample was peripheral blood, obtained 28 days after the second AZD1222 dose. All receptors come from an adult who received the AZD1222 COVID-19 vaccine.

The V and J genes are TRBV6-1 and TRBJ1-1, with D maybe TRBD1 (5 bases). V shed 8 bases and J shed 7 bases, with 11 bases lying between them. The CDR3 contains 11 residues. Germline V CDR1 and CDR2: MNHNS, SASEGT. In DNA form, the CDR3 reads TGTGCCAGCCGGGAGGGGAGTGAAGCTTTCTTT. The encoded protein is CASREGSEAFF.

The V call is TRBV4-3, the J call TRBJ2-2; TRBD1 matches 7 bases. Germline V gene lookup returns CDR1 LGHNA and CDR2 YSLEER. Unmatched junction bases numbered 8, after V lost 0 bases and J lost 1 base. The CDR3 has 18 amino acids. The CDR3 spells CASSQDMYGQENTGELFF. Here the CDR3 DNA reads TGCGCCAGCAGCCAAGATATGTACGGACAGGAGAACACCGGGGAGCTGTTTTTT.

This clone was seen once. V is TRBV5-1 and J is TRBJ1-1; D perhaps matches TRBD1 (5 bases). The germline gives CDR1 SGHRS, CDR2 YFSETQ. This CDR3 region has 14 residues. The V end lost 4 bases, the J end lost 0 bases, and 10 bases lay between the germline ends. CDR3 region: CASSRGTMNTEAFF. CDR3 sequence (DNA): TGCGCCAGCAGCCGCGGGACCATGAACACTGAAGCTTTCTTT.

V usage is TRBV29-1 and J usage is TRBJ1-2; D is uncertain. Trimming cost V 6 bases and J 8 bases, with 19 bases left between them. The CDR3 length is 13 residues. Per the germline V gene, CDR1 is SQVTM and CDR2 is ANQGSEA. The CDR3 loop is CSVHKPLTSGYTF. In DNA form, the CDR3 reads TGCAGCGTCCACAAACCCTTGACAAGCGGCTACACCTTC.

In regard to this clone: The sample has other DNA sequences that encode this CDR3 too. The genes are TRBV6-5 and TRBJ1-2; D is perhaps TRBD1 (6 bases). V was pared by 4 bases and J by 4 bases, with 10 bases between. The CDR3 sequence is 13 residues long. CDR1 and CDR2 from the germline V gene are MNHEY and SVGAGI. The CDR3 loop reads CASSSGGFYGYTF. CDR3 sequence (DNA): TGTGCCAGCAGTTCCGGGGGCTTCTATGGCTACACCTTC.

The CDR3 sequence: CASSIGGFAYEQYF. The CDR3 bases are TGTGCCAGTAGTATCGGGGGGTTCGCCTACGAGCAGTACTTC. This sequence joins TRBV19 and TRBJ2-7; 7 nucleotides align to TRBD2. This CDR3 spans 14 amino acids. Germline V gene sequence: CDR1 LNHDA, CDR2 SQIVND (reference sequence). V lost 3 bases, J lost 2 bases, and 4 bases stayed unmatched.

The chain joins TRBV3-1 (or the pseudogene TRBV3-2) to TRBJ1-4, with a possible D match to TRBD1 (5 bases). V lost 5 bases and J 5 bases, leaving 12 bases between the germline ends. Germline loops: CDR1 LGHDT, CDR2 YNNKEL (reference sequence). The CDR3 length is 14 residues. The CDR3 region has the DNA TGTGCCAGCAGCTTCACCTCAGGGAATGAAAAACTGTTTTTT. Its protein product is CASSFTSGNEKLFF.

The chain carries TRBV12-3 or TRBV12-4 and TRBJ2-7; TRBD1 is a possible D gene (6 bases). V lost 3 bases, J lost 9 bases, and 12 bases lay in between. The CDR3 runs to 12 residues. CDR3 in amino acids: CASSFGQGRQYF. For the CDR3, the DNA is TGTGCCAGCAGTTTTGGGCAGGGGAGGCAGTACTTC.

The chain recombines TRBV28 with TRBJ1-1; D possibly corresponds to TRBD1 (6 bases). Germline V gives CDR1 MDHEN, CDR2 SYDVKM. The CDR3 covers 14 residues. With 8 bases removed from V and 0 bases from J, the gap between germline ends came to 13 bases. Here the CDR3 reads CASPGGTMNTEAFF. In DNA form, the CDR3 reads TGTGCCAGCCCGGGGGGGACAATGAACACTGAAGCTTTCTTT.

V gene TRBV24-1 combines with J gene TRBJ2-1, with 11 nucleotides matching TRBD2. This CDR3 is 15 amino acids long. The germline V gene has CDR1 KGHDR and CDR2 SFDVKD. Trimming cost V 5 bases and J 7 bases; bases outside gene matches: 6. The CDR3 DNA reads as TGTGCCACCAGTGTTCGACTAGCGGGGCCGAATGAGCAGTTCTTC. It yields the protein CATSVRLAGPNEQFF.

This clone was seen a single time. The chain couples TRBV19 to TRBJ1-2; D not certain. Germline values: CDR1 LNHDA, CDR2 SQIVND (reference sequence). The CDR3 sequence is 11 residues long. V lost 3 bases, J lost 9 bases, and 8 bases lay in between. The CDR3, as DNA: TGTGCCAGTAGTATCTCGCACAGCTACACCTTC. Its protein is CASSISHSYTF.

The gene calls are TRBV5-1 and TRBJ2-2; 10 bases are shared with TRBD2. Germline lookup yields CDR1 SGHRS and CDR2 YFSETQ. The trim removed 4 bases at V and 4 bases at J, leaving 16 bases unmatched. This CDR3 has 19 amino acids. The DNA for the CDR3 is TGCGCCAGCAGCCCGCGGGGTAGCGGGAGGCCCCCGCCCACCGGGGAGCTGTTTTTT. This encodes CASSPRGSGRPPPTGELFF.

The chain couples TRBV11-2 to TRBJ2-7, with D perhaps TRBD2 (5 bases). Trimming took off 4 bases at V and 6 bases at J, with 13 bases between the two ends. The length of the CDR3 is 13 residues. Germline V gene lookup returns CDR1 SGHAT and CDR2 FQNNGV. The CDR3 loop is CASSSLMSGEQYF. The CDR3 DNA reads TGTGCCAGCAGCTCATTAATGAGCGGCGAGCAGTACTTC.

This chain uses TRBV5-4 with TRBJ2-7, with 9 bases matching TRBD2. The CDR3 loop spans 16 amino acids. Germline V gene data show CDR1 as SGHNT and CDR2 as YYREEE (reference sequence). Germline trimming cut 4 bases from V and 3 bases from J; bases unmatched to any gene: 11. The CDR3 DNA reads TGTGCCAGCAGCCCCAATGTAGCGGGAGTGGGCTACGAGCAGTACTTC. It codes for CASSPNVAGVGYEQYF.

The chain has TRBV24-1 and TRBJ1-2; D is perhaps TRBD1 (5 bases). V lost 4 bases, J lost 2 bases, and 10 bases lay in between. Germline-derived CDR1 and CDR2 are KGHDR and SFDVKD. The CDR3 contains 14 residues. The CDR3 DNA reads TGTGCCACCAGTGACCTGGACACGAACTATGGCTACACCTTC. Translated: CATSDLDTNYGYTF.

The chain links TRBV5-1 to TRBJ1-6, with TRBD1 matching over 9 bases. Germline CDR1 is SGHRS and CDR2 is YFSETQ. Trimming removed 0 bases from V and 9 bases from J; junction bases left unmatched: 4. The CDR3 extends over 15 amino acids. In nucleotides, the CDR3 is TGCGCCAGCAGCTTGGGAGGGACAGGGATTTCACCCCTCCACTTT. This codes for CASSLGGTGISPLHF.

The gene calls are TRBV28 and TRBJ2-7; 7 nucleotides agree with TRBD2. Germline CDR1 is MDHEN and CDR2 is SYDVKM. This CDR3 is built from 15 residues. V was clipped by 2 bases and J by 10 bases; unmatched bases: 14. Here the CDR3 reads CASSLKVGLKAVQYF. The CDR3 nucleotides read TGTGCCAGCAGTTTAAAGGTGGGACTAAAGGCGGTACAGTACTTC. The variable domain in full, with the rest retrieved from reference TRBV28 and TRBJ2-7, is DVKVTQSSRYLVKRTGEKVFLECVQDMDHENMFWYRQDPGLGLRLIYFSYDVKMKEKGDIPEGYSVSREKKERFSLILESASTNQTSMYLCASSLKVGLKAVQYFGPGTRLTVT.

On this clone: The same CDR3 is also encoded by other DNA sequences in this sample. V is TRBV7-2 and J is TRBJ2-1; no clear D gene. Per the germline V gene, CDR1 is SGHTA and CDR2 is FQGNSA. The V and J ends lost 3 bases and 4 bases respectively, with 1 base between them. The CDR3 covers 11 residues. CDR3 coding DNA: TGTGCCAGCAGCTTTTACAATGAGCAGTTCTTC. Amino acids: CASSFYNEQFF.

The CDR3 sequence is CASSSIYRNTEAFF. The DNA of the CDR3 is TGTGCCAGCAGCTCTATTTACCGGAACACTGAAGCTTTCTTT. The chain combines TRBV5-6 with TRBJ1-1, with no clear D. Germline CDR1 and CDR2: SGHDT and YYEEEE. The CDR3 runs to 14 residues. Between the trimmed V and J ends, which lost 3 bases and 1 base, there was a span of 10 bases.

This clone was counted a single time. The chain combines TRBV4-1 with TRBJ1-2; D uncertain. Trimming stripped 3 bases from V and 4 bases from J, with 12 bases between. The CDR3 covers 14 residues. CDR1 is MGHRA and CDR2 is YSYEKL in the germline V gene. CDR3 sequence (DNA): TGCGCCAGCAGCCACCTCGGGAGTGCCTATGGCTACACCTTC. It codes for CASSHLGSAYGYTF.

The V call is TRBV5-4, the J call TRBJ2-6; D assignment may be TRBD1 or TRBD2 (5 bases each). Trimming pared 0 bases from V and 2 bases from J, leaving 12 bases between. Germline V lookup: CDR1 SGHNT, CDR2 YYREEE (reference sequence). The CDR3 runs to 17 residues. The CDR3: CASSLVLLGAGANVLTF. In DNA, the CDR3 is TGTGCCAGCAGCTTGGTTTTGCTGGGGGCTGGGGCCAACGTCCTGACTTTC.

V usage is TRBV28 and J usage is TRBJ1-2; perhaps TRBD1 as D (5 bases). Germline CDR1 reads MDHEN; CDR2 reads SYDVKM. The CDR3 has 14 residues. V shed 7 bases and J shed 4 bases, with 16 bases lying between them. CDR3 amino acids: CASTAGGGTYGYTF. CDR3 sequence (DNA): TGTGCCAGCACTGCGGGGGGAGGGACCTATGGCTACACCTTC.

The chain carries TRBV7-2 and TRBJ2-2; D may be TRBD2 (5 bases). The CDR3 consists of 16 residues. Trimming took 2 bases from V and 6 from J, leaving 16 bases between them. Germline V gene sequence: CDR1 SGHTA, CDR2 FQGNSA. The CDR3 DNA reads TGTGCCAGCAGCTTATACCCGGGGATGAAGGCCGGGGAGCTGTTTTTT. It yields the protein CASSLYPGMKAGELFF.

The J gene is TRBJ1-2, the V gene TRBV6-5; 7 nucleotides agree with TRBD1. V lost 6 bases to trimming and J lost 5 bases; unmatched junction nucleotides: 9. Germline assignment: CDR1 MNHEY and CDR2 SVGAGI. The CDR3 is 14 residues long. CDR3 in amino acids: CASRGQDLWYGYTF. In DNA, the CDR3 is TGTGCCAGCAGAGGACAGGACCTCTGGTATGGCTACACCTTC.

The chain carries TRBV24-1 and TRBJ2-3; 9 nucleotides align to TRBD2. This CDR3 spans 15 amino acids. Trimming took 6 bases from V and 5 from J; bases not matched to a gene: 8. Germline values: CDR1 KGHDR, CDR2 SFDVKD. The CDR3 here is CATSSAGGPVDTQYF. In nucleotides, the CDR3 is TGTGCCACCAGTTCCGCGGGAGGGCCAGTAGATACGCAGTATTTT.

The chain has TRBV19 and TRBJ2-7; perhaps TRBD1 as D (6 bases). The CDR3 length is 13 residues. V was clipped by 4 bases and J by 6 bases, with 13 bases between them. CDR1 is LNHDA, CDR2 SQIVND, per germline (reference sequence). The CDR3 region is CASSNAGAGEQYF. CDR3 nucleotide sequence: TGTGCCAGTAGTAACGCAGGGGCGGGCGAGCAGTACTTC.

V gene TRBV27 combines with J gene TRBJ2-5; 14 bases line up with TRBD2. The length of the CDR3 is 19 residues. J was trimmed by 3 bases and V by 3 bases; bases with no gene match: 12. Germline V gives CDR1 MNHEY, CDR2 SMNVEV (reference sequence). The CDR3 bases are TGTGCCAGCAGTTTTTACCCCCGACTAGCGGGAGGGCCAGAAGAGACCCAGTACTTC. This gives the protein CASSFYPRLAGGPEETQYF.